The rows below give T cell receptor beta chains drawn from one sample of a study of identical twins. MiXCR, run by TCRdb on the 5' RACE reads, gives a single entry per CDR3 protein. The sample lists 1.5 million or so distinct CDR3 sequences, less than 40% seen once, with around 0.25% in the top ten. The sequencing sample was made of cord blood. These receptors came from a newborn girl in good health. Each CDR3 is given with its conserved first and last residue. Each record gives: clone size, J gene, D gene, V gene, CDR3 DNA, CDR3 protein. The D gene is left open where the match is weak. Not every row has a clone size; where given, it reads once, few, many or a size class.

>NA|TRBJ2-7|NA|TRBV7-9
TGTGCCACCCAACGAGGAGGGAACGAGCAGTACTTC
CATQRGGNEQYF
>few|TRBJ2-7|NA|TRBV7-2
TGTGCCAGCAGCCCCTCCCAGGGTGCCGAGCAGTACTTC
CASSPSQGAEQYF
>few|TRBJ2-5|TRBD1|TRBV20-1
TGCAGTGCTCGGGACAGCCCCCAAGAGACCCAGTACTTC
CSARDSPQETQYF
>few|TRBJ2-7|TRBD2|TRBV2
TGTGCCAGCCGGCGATGGGGAACGGGGGGGTACGAGCAGTACTTC
CASRRWGTGGYEQYF
>NA|TRBJ2-5|TRBD2|TRBV3-1
TGTGCCAGCAGCCCCCGGGGACTAGCGGTTTTTGGGCCAAGAGGGACCCAGTACTTC
CASSPRGLAVFGPRGTQYF
>NA|TRBJ1-5|NA|TRBV4-1
TGCGCCAGCAGCCCAGGTACAGGGCGAGGTCAGCCCCAGCATTTT
CASSPGTGRGQPQHF
>NA|TRBJ2-1|NA|TRBV7-2
TGTGCCAGCAGGGATGAGCAGTTCTTC
CASRDEQFF
>few|TRBJ2-3|TRBD1|TRBV20-1
TGCAGTGCGGCACAGGGGTTTTCTAGCACAGATACGCAGTATTTT
CSAAQGFSSTDTQYF
>NA|TRBJ2-1|NA|TRBV20-1
TGCAGTGCTAGAGGCAGAGGGAGAGGGTCGGGCAATGAGCAGTTCTTC
CSARGRGRGSGNEQFF
>NA|TRBJ2-5|NA|TRBV5-1
TGCGCCAGCAGCCCCCGGGGTCCCCATTACCAAGAGACCCAGTACTTC
CASSPRGPHYQETQYF
>NA|TRBJ1-1|NA|TRBV5-1
TGCGCCAGCAGCTTGAGACCGGTGGACCGTGGCGCTGAAGCTTTCTTT
CASSLRPVDRGAEAFF
>many|TRBJ2-7|TRBD2|TRBV4-2
TGTGCCAGCAGCCAAGCGACAACTAGCGCCCCAAACGAGCAGTACTTC
CASSQATTSAPNEQYF
>NA|TRBJ2-7|NA|TRBV5-1
TGCGCCAGCAAGGTGGGCGGCTCCTACGAGCAGTACTTC
CASKVGGSYEQYF
>few|TRBJ2-5|NA|TRBV20-1
TGCAGTGCTACAAAAAGCGAGGGGGGGGAGACCCAGTACTTC
CSATKSEGGETQYF
>NA|TRBJ2-5|TRBD1|TRBV9
TGTGCCAGCAGCTTCCCCCACGGACAGGAAGAGACCCAGTACTTC
CASSFPHGQEETQYF
>NA|TRBJ1-4|NA|TRBV5-8
TGTGCCAGCAGCCCCCGGGTCAGGGCTGAAAACCTGTTTTTT
CASSPRVRAENLFF
>few|TRBJ2-7|TRBD2|TRBV29-1
TGCAGCGCTAGGACTAGTAAGGGGAACTACGAGCAGTACTTC
CSARTSKGNYEQYF
>NA|TRBJ1-2|NA|TRBV11-2
TGTGCCAGCAGCTTAGACATCCGCCGCTATGGCTACACCTTC
CASSLDIRRYGYTF
>NA|TRBJ2-1|TRBD1|TRBV27
TGTGCCAGCAGTTTCTGGGCCGGGACAGGGAGCAATGAGCAGTTCTTC
CASSFWAGTGSNEQFF
>NA|TRBJ1-2|TRBD1|TRBV7-2
TGTGCCAGCAGCCGGGACAGAAAGGATGGCTACACCTTC
CASSRDRKDGYTF
>NA|TRBJ2-4|TRBD1|TRBV28
TGTGCCAGCACTATACAGGGGAACAACATTCAGTACTTC
CASTIQGNNIQYF
>few|TRBJ2-5|TRBD2|TRBV28
TGTGCCAGCAGTTTATGGACTAGCGGGAGAGACCGGGCCCAGTACTTC
CASSLWTSGRDRAQYF
>NA|TRBJ1-4|TRBD1|TRBV6-5
TGTGTCAGCAGTTACTCAGGGGGGCCTGAAAAACTGTTTTTT
CVSSYSGGPEKLFF
>few|TRBJ1-1|NA|TRBV7-2
TGTGCCAGCAGCCCCCCTGGGACGGTCACTGAAGCTTTCTTT
CASSPPGTVTEAFF
>few|TRBJ2-7|TRBD1|TRBV11-2
TGTGCCAGCAGCTTCGAATCTACCGGGACAGGGCTCTCCTACGAGCAGTACTTC
CASSFESTGTGLSYEQYF
>NA|TRBJ1-2|NA|TRBV28
TGTGCCAGCGCCCGGGGGACGGATGGCTACACCTTC
CASARGTDGYTF
>NA|TRBJ2-1|NA|TRBV2
TGTGCCATCGACGCGACAGGGACTTACAATGAGCAGTTCTTC
CAIDATGTYNEQFF
>NA|TRBJ2-1|NA|TRBV25-1
TGTGCCAGCAGTCGACTTGTGGGCTCGACCCACAATGAGCAGTTCTTC
CASSRLVGSTHNEQFF
>NA|TRBJ2-3|NA|TRBV7-9
TGTGCCAGCAGCTTAGGCCCTACTGGACAAAGAAATACGCAGTATTTT
CASSLGPTGQRNTQYF
>few|TRBJ2-7|TRBD2|TRBV18
TGTGCCAGCTCACAAGGGACTTCGGGACTAGCGGGGACCTACGAGCAGTACTTC
CASSQGTSGLAGTYEQYF
>few|TRBJ1-4|NA|TRBV7-2
TGTGCCAGCAGCCCCAACAGGGTGGAGGAAAAACTGTTTTTT
CASSPNRVEEKLFF
>few|TRBJ2-7|NA|TRBV6-1
TGTGCCAGCAGTGATCAGCCGGGAGCCTCGTCGTACTTC
CASSDQPGASSYF
>NA|TRBJ1-1|NA|TRBV5-1
TGTGCCAGCAGCTTAGTTGGCAGTAAGAACACTGAAGCTTTCTTT
CASSLVGSKNTEAFF
>NA|TRBJ1-1|NA|TRBV24-1
TGTGCCACCAGTGGGCCACGGGGGATGAACACTGAAGCTTTCTTT
CATSGPRGMNTEAFF
>many|TRBJ2-3|NA|TRBV11-2
TGTGCCAGCAGCCCGGGGGACCTTGCCACAGATACGCAGTATTTT
CASSPGDLATDTQYF
>NA|TRBJ1-4|NA|TRBV5-1
TGCGCCAGCAGCTTGCAGGGACACTTCAATGAAAAACTGTTTTTT
CASSLQGHFNEKLFF
>NA|TRBJ2-2|NA|TRBV27
TGTGCCAGCAGTTTGATGACCAGGAACACCGGGGAGCTGTTTTTT
CASSLMTRNTGELFF
>medium-sized|TRBJ2-7|NA|TRBV18
TGTGCCAGCAGCTTAAGCTCCTACGAGCAGTACTTC
CASSLSSYEQYF
>NA|TRBJ1-2|TRBD1|TRBV5-1
TGCGCCAGCAGCTTGGATGGGCAGGGGGCTTTTGGCTACACCTTC
CASSLDGQGAFGYTF
>few|TRBJ2-3|TRBD2|TRBV28
TGTGCCAGCAGTTTTGGTCTAGCGGAAACTAGCACAGATACGCAGTATTTT
CASSFGLAETSTDTQYF
>many|TRBJ2-3|TRBD2|TRBV11-2
TGTGCCAGCAGCTTGCTAGCGGGAGGGGAAGATACGCAGTATTTT
CASSLLAGGEDTQYF
>few|TRBJ2-5|TRBD2|TRBV20-1
TGCAGGGTTAGCGGGGGGCGGGAAGAGACCCAGTACTTC
CRVSGGREETQYF
>NA|TRBJ1-2|NA|TRBV19
TGTGCCAGTACCCCGTATAGGGAACGTACGAACTATGGCTACACCTTC
CASTPYRERTNYGYTF
>NA|TRBJ2-2|TRBD2|TRBV7-2
TGTGCCAGCAGCTTAGCTCGGTGGACTAGCGGGGCCTTCACCGGGGAGCTGTTTTTT
CASSLARWTSGAFTGELFF
>NA|TRBJ2-1|NA|TRBV5-1
TGCGCCAGCAGCTGGCAACAGGGCAATGAGCAGTTCTTC
CASSWQQGNEQFF
>NA|TRBJ2-1|TRBD1|TRBV15
TGTGCCACCAGCCCTAGCTGGGGACAGGGGTACAATGAGCAGTTCTTC
CATSPSWGQGYNEQFF
>NA|TRBJ1-1|NA|TRBV7-2
TGTGCCAGCAGCTCCGGACCCAGACCTAACACTGAAGCTTTCTTT
CASSSGPRPNTEAFF
>few|TRBJ2-3|NA|TRBV5-1
TGCGCCAGCAATCTGAGGGGGACTAGCACAGATACGCAGTATTTT
CASNLRGTSTDTQYF
>NA|TRBJ2-1|TRBD2|TRBV11-3
TGTGCCAGCAGCTCGTGGGGAGGGCCAAGGGACAATGAGCAGTTCTTC
CASSSWGGPRDNEQFF
>NA|TRBJ2-3|NA|TRBV12-3/TRBV12-4
TGTGCCAGCAGTTTTACAGCCAGGCCCACAGATGCGCAGTATTTT
CASSFTARPTDAQYF
>few|TRBJ1-1|NA|TRBV27
TGTGCCAGCAGCTCCTCATTGAACACTGAAGCTTTCTTT
CASSSSLNTEAFF
>many|TRBJ1-4|NA|TRBV27
TGTGCCAGCAGTTTGGGGGACTGGCCAACTAATGAAAAACTGTTTTTT
CASSLGDWPTNEKLFF
>NA|TRBJ2-2|NA|TRBV19
TGTGCCAGTAGTATAAGAGCGGAGCCCGGGGAGCTGTTTTTT
CASSIRAEPGELFF
>many|TRBJ2-3|NA|TRBV12-3/TRBV12-4
TGTGCCAGCAGTTTAAGTCTGCCTAGCACAGATACGCAGTATTTT
CASSLSLPSTDTQYF
>NA|TRBJ1-1|TRBD1|TRBV5-1
TGCGCCAGCAGCCCGTCCCGGGACAGGGTCCTGAACACTGAAGCTTTCTTT
CASSPSRDRVLNTEAFF
>NA|TRBJ2-3|NA|TRBV25-1
TGTGCCGCCAGGGGCACAGATACGCAGTATTTT
CAARGTDTQYF
>NA|TRBJ1-1|TRBD1|TRBV5-1
TGCGCCAGCAGCAGTCTGACAGGGGCGCTGAACACTGAAGCTTTCTTT
CASSSLTGALNTEAFF